This is a list of T cell receptor beta chains from one sample in a study of CD8 T cells in ankylosing spondylitis. TCRdb fed the 5' RACE reads into MiXCR, producing one record per CDR3 protein. The sample yields 450,000 to 550,000 distinct CDR3 sequences, about 5.7% seen once. The sample taken for sequencing was blood, either unsorted or a sorted T cell fraction (not recorded which). The receptor source for this set is a male donor with ankylosing spondylitis. The CDR3 runs from the conserved cysteine through the conserved F or W. The D gene is left open where the match is weak. Not every row has a clone size; where given, it reads once, few, many or a size class.

size,J,V,D,DNA,CDR3
many,TRBJ2-1,TRBV5-1,TRBD2,TGCGCCAGCAGCTCACTAGCGGGAGTAGTTAATGAGCAGTTCTTC,CASSSLAGVVNEQFF
many,TRBJ1-2,TRBV29-1,-,TGCAGCGTTCCCCGGGACGAAGTTAACTATGGCTACACCTTC,CSVPRDEVNYGYTF
many,TRBJ1-2,TRBV28,TRBD1,TGTGCCAGCAGCCTCGACAGGGTCCATGGCTACACCTTC,CASSLDRVHGYTF
many,TRBJ1-1,TRBV12-3/TRBV12-4,TRBD1,TGTGCCAGCACCCGACAGGGTTCCTGGAACACTGAAGCTTTCTTT,CASTRQGSWNTEAFF
many,TRBJ1-5,TRBV7-9,TRBD1,TGTGCCAGCAGCTTAGTCCATACAGGGGGCTCAAGCAATCAGCCCCAGCATTTT,CASSLVHTGGSSNQPQHF
few,TRBJ2-2,TRBV4-1,-,TGCGCCAGCAGCCATCCAAACGCCGGGGAGCTGTTTTTT,CASSHPNAGELFF
few,TRBJ1-1,TRBV6-1,TRBD1,TGTGCCACCAAACAGGGGACTGAAGCTTTCTTT,CATKQGTEAFF
-,TRBJ1-5,TRBV12-1,-,TGTGCCAGCAGCCCCGGGCCAGAGATTGGGCAGCCCCAGCATTTT,CASSPGPEIGQPQHF
-,TRBJ2-6,TRBV5-1,-,TGCGCCAGCAGCTTGTATCAGGGGACGGGGGCCAACGTCCTGACTTTC,CASSLYQGTGANVLTF
many,TRBJ1-2,TRBV3-1,-,TGTGCCAGCAGCCGGTGGGCAGGGAACTATGGCTACACCTTC,CASSRWAGNYGYTF
many,TRBJ1-2,TRBV29-1,TRBD1,TGCAGCGTTGATAGGCAGGGGGCTCGGTATGGCTACACCTTC,CSVDRQGARYGYTF
few,TRBJ2-7,TRBV28,-,TGTGCCAGCAGTTTTTCGGGGGCTACCTACGAGCAGTACTTC,CASSFSGATYEQYF
many,TRBJ1-2,TRBV13,-,TGTGCCAGCAGCCGTAAGGCGACGATGCGCTATGGCTACACCTTC,CASSRKATMRYGYTF
few,TRBJ2-1,TRBV4-2,-,TGTGCCAGCAGCTCCCGATGGGGGGAGAGCTCCTACAATGAGCAGTTCTTC,CASSSRWGESSYNEQFF
many,TRBJ1-2,TRBV27,TRBD1,TGTGCCAGCAGTTTATCGGGGCAGGGGGGCGGCTACACCTTC,CASSLSGQGGGYTF
-,TRBJ2-5,TRBV27,TRBD1,TGTGCCAGCAGCTCGAACCGGGACAGGGGGCAAGAGACCCAGTACTTC,CASSSNRDRGQETQYF
many,TRBJ2-7,TRBV6-6,-,TGTGCCAGCAGTCCTCTAGTGAGTAGCGAGCAGTACTTC,CASSPLVSSEQYF
many,TRBJ1-1,TRBV5-1,-,TGCGCCAGCAGCCTGACAGTTCCGAACACTGAAGCTTTCTTT,CASSLTVPNTEAFF
many,TRBJ1-1,TRBV9,-,TGTGCCAGCAGCGTGACAGTGGGGCCCACTGAAGCTTTCTTT,CASSVTVGPTEAFF
many,TRBJ2-5,TRBV12-3/TRBV12-4,-,TGTGCCAGCAGTTTATGGCGTGGCGAGACCCAGTACTTC,CASSLWRGETQYF
many,TRBJ2-2,TRBV5-1,TRBD2,TGCGCCAGCAGCACCCGGACTAGCGGGAACACCGGGGAGCTGTTTTTT,CASSTRTSGNTGELFF
-,TRBJ2-5,TRBV20-1,TRBD2,TGCAGTGCTAGAGAAGCGGGAAGGTCGGAGACCCAGTACTTC,CSAREAGRSETQYF
many,TRBJ1-4,TRBV29-1,-,TGCAGCGTTGAAGATGGGAGAAGCGGGGGAGAAAAACTGTTTTTT,CSVEDGRSGGEKLFF
many,TRBJ1-1,TRBV18,-,TGTGCCAGCTCCCTCGAACAGGTTTCTGCGACTGAAGCTTTCTTT,CASSLEQVSATEAFF
many,TRBJ1-5,TRBV27,-,TGTGCCAGCACCGCCATAGGTACCGGGCAGCCCCAGCATTTT,CASTAIGTGQPQHF
many,TRBJ1-5,TRBV28,-,TGTGCCAGCAGTCAATACCCTACAGGGCGAGCCCAGCATTTT,CASSQYPTGRAQHF
few,TRBJ2-7,TRBV27,TRBD2,TGTGCCAGCAGTAAACTAGCGGGAGTTGAGTACGAGCAGTACTTC,CASSKLAGVEYEQYF
many,TRBJ2-1,TRBV4-2,-,TGTGCCAGCAGCCAAGATTCCGTGCGACGTGGGGATGAGCAGTTCTTC,CASSQDSVRRGDEQFF
many,TRBJ1-2,TRBV20-1,TRBD1,TGCAGTGCTATAACTTACAGGGGGGAAAACTATGGCTACACCTTC,CSAITYRGENYGYTF